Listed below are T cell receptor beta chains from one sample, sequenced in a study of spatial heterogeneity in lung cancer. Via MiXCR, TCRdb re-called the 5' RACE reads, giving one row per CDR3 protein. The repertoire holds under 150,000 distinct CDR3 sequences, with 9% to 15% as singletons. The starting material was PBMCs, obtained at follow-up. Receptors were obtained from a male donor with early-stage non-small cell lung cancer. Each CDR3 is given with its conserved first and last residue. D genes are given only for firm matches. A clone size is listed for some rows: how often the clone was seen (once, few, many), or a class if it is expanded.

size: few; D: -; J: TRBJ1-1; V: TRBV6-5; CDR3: CASTGANTEAFF; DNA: TGTGCCAGCACAGGGGCTAACACTGAAGCTTTCTTT
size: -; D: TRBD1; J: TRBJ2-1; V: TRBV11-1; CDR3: CASSLGTGVRNEQFF; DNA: TGTGCCAGCAGCTTGGGGACAGGGGTCAGGAATGAGCAGTTCTTC
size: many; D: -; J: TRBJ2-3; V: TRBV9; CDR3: CASSVVAGLGTDTQYF; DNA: TGTGCCAGCAGCGTAGTGGCAGGGCTAGGTACAGATACGCAGTATTTT
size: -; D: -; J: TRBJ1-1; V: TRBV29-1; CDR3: CSVGVGGLNTEAFF; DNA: TGCAGCGTTGGGGTTGGGGGTTTGAACACTGAAGCTTTCTTT
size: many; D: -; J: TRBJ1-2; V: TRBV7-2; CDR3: CASSLGRYYGYTF; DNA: TGTGCCAGCAGCTTAGGAAGGTACTATGGCTACACCTTC
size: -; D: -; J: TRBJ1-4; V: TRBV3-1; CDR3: CASSHQSQGSTEKLFF; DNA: TGTGCCAGCAGCCATCAATCGCAGGGCTCGACTGAAAAACTGTTTTTT
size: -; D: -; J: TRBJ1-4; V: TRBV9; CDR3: CASSGGVSNEKLFF; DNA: TGTGCCAGCAGCGGGGGCGTAAGTAATGAAAAACTGTTTTTT
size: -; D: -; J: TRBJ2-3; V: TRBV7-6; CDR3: CASSSIAYTDTQYF; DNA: TGTGCCAGCAGCTCCATAGCGTACACAGATACGCAGTATTTT
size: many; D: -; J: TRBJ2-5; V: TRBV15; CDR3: CATSRDRGRQETQYF; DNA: TGTGCCACCAGCAGAGATCGGGGGCGCCAAGAGACCCAGTACTTC
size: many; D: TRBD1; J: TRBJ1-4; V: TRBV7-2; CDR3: CASSPTGSNSGKLFF; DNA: TGTGCCAGCAGCCCGACAGGGTCTAATAGCGGAAAACTGTTTTTT
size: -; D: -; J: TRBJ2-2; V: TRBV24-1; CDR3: CATSDLSGEANTGELFF; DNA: TGTGCCACCAGTGATTTATCAGGGGAGGCGAACACCGGGGAGCTGTTTTTT
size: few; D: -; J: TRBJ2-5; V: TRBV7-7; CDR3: CASSLALDSLQETQYF; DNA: TGTGCTAGCAGCTTAGCTTTAGACAGCCTCCAAGAGACCCAGTACTTC
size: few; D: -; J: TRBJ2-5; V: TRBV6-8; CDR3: CASSPPGETQYF; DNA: TGTGCCAGCAGTCCTCCGGGGGAGACCCAGTACTTC